A selection of T cell receptor beta chains follows, all from one sample in a study of T-cell reconstitution after alpha-beta-depleted transplantation in children. Using its own MiXCR run on the PCR reads, TCRdb lists one record per CDR3 protein. Of approximately 110,000 distinct CDR3 sequences in the sample, approximately 22% are singletons; the top ten hold roughly a tenth. This specimen was PBMCs, mostly from graft donor cells, taken 180 days after TCRalphabeta/CD19-depleted stem cell transplant. The receptors shown here come from a male patient aged 2-10 years who had a stem cell transplant for chronic granulomatous disease, so the T cells may come from the graft donor. Both conserved end residues are part of each CDR3. Fields, in order: D gene, V gene, J gene, clone size, CDR3 DNA, CDR3 protein. D genes are given only for firm matches. Expanded clones are given a class, and other clones once, few, many or no size at all.

d_call: .
v_call: TRBV9
j_call: TRBJ2-1
clone_size: .
cdr3_nt: TGTGCCAGCAGCGTAGCCCGGGGAGGGGGCAATGAGCAGTTCTTC
cdr3_aa: CASSVARGGGNEQFF

d_call: .
v_call: TRBV20-1
j_call: TRBJ1-1
clone_size: few
cdr3_nt: TGCAGTGCTAGAGATGGGGTGAACACTGAAGCTTTCTTT
cdr3_aa: CSARDGVNTEAFF

d_call: .
v_call: TRBV29-1
j_call: TRBJ1-4
clone_size: few
cdr3_nt: TGCAGCGTTGGGCGGCAAGACTGGGAAAAACTGTTTTTT
cdr3_aa: CSVGRQDWEKLFF

d_call: .
v_call: TRBV12-3/TRBV12-4
j_call: TRBJ2-1
clone_size: many
cdr3_nt: TGTGCCAGCAGTCGCAAGGTTGGGCGGACGGCGTACAATGAGCAGTTCTTC
cdr3_aa: CASSRKVGRTAYNEQFF

d_call: .
v_call: TRBV12-3/TRBV12-4
j_call: TRBJ2-3
clone_size: many
cdr3_nt: TGTGCCAGCAGATCTGACTTAGATACGCAGTATTTT
cdr3_aa: CASRSDLDTQYF

d_call: TRBD1
v_call: TRBV12-3/TRBV12-4
j_call: TRBJ2-1
clone_size: .
cdr3_nt: TGTGCCAGCAAAAGGGGAGGGACAGGGGGCTGGAATGAGCAGTTCTTC
cdr3_aa: CASKRGGTGGWNEQFF

d_call: .
v_call: TRBV14
j_call: TRBJ1-1
clone_size: .
cdr3_nt: TGTGCCAGCAGCCAAGATTTAGGGGTGATTGGCACTGAAGCTTTCTTT
cdr3_aa: CASSQDLGVIGTEAFF

d_call: TRBD1
v_call: TRBV29-1
j_call: TRBJ2-3
clone_size: many
cdr3_nt: TGCAGCGTTGACCAGACAGGGGGCGCAGATACGCAGTATTTT
cdr3_aa: CSVDQTGGADTQYF

d_call: .
v_call: TRBV12-3/TRBV12-4
j_call: TRBJ2-5
clone_size: few
cdr3_nt: TGTGCCAGCACCATTCTTGAGGGAAAGACCCAGTACTTC
cdr3_aa: CASTILEGKTQYF

d_call: TRBD2
v_call: TRBV10-3
j_call: TRBJ2-7
clone_size: many
cdr3_nt: TGTGCCATCAGCTCCAACTCTAGACTAGCCGAGCAGTACTTC
cdr3_aa: CAISSNSRLAEQYF

d_call: .
v_call: TRBV12-3/TRBV12-4
j_call: TRBJ2-1
clone_size: .
cdr3_nt: TGTGCCAGCCGACTCCCTTCCTACAATGAGCAGTTCTTC
cdr3_aa: CASRLPSYNEQFF

d_call: .
v_call: TRBV12-3/TRBV12-4
j_call: TRBJ1-5
clone_size: few
cdr3_nt: TGTGCCAGCAGTTTGTCTCATTGGGATCAGCCCCAGCATTTT
cdr3_aa: CASSLSHWDQPQHF

d_call: TRBD1
v_call: TRBV7-2
j_call: TRBJ2-7
clone_size: .
cdr3_nt: TGTGCCAGCAGACTTGGACCTACAGGGGGCAAGTACGAGCAGTACTTC
cdr3_aa: CASRLGPTGGKYEQYF

d_call: .
v_call: TRBV29-1
j_call: TRBJ2-7
clone_size: few
cdr3_nt: TGCAGCGTTGAATGGGACTCGTCCCCCTACGAGCAGTACTTC
cdr3_aa: CSVEWDSSPYEQYF

d_call: .
v_call: TRBV12-3/TRBV12-4
j_call: TRBJ2-6
clone_size: .
cdr3_nt: TGTGCCAGCAGTTTTTCGGGGGGCAGAATTGGGGCCAACGTCCTGACTTTC
cdr3_aa: CASSFSGGRIGANVLTF

d_call: .
v_call: TRBV11-1
j_call: TRBJ2-1
clone_size: .
cdr3_nt: TGTGCCAGCAGCTTAGCCGTAGCCCGCGTCGGGGGATTCTCCTACAATGAGCAGTTCTTC
cdr3_aa: CASSLAVARVGGFSYNEQFF

d_call: .
v_call: TRBV10-3
j_call: TRBJ2-7
clone_size: few
cdr3_nt: TGTGCCATCAGTGAGTCGAAAGTAATCTACGAGCAGTACTTC
cdr3_aa: CAISESKVIYEQYF

d_call: TRBD1
v_call: TRBV5-5
j_call: TRBJ1-5
clone_size: many
cdr3_nt: TGTGCCAGCAGCTTAGCTGGGACAGCTTATAGCAATCAGCCCCAGCATTTT
cdr3_aa: CASSLAGTAYSNQPQHF

d_call: .
v_call: TRBV12-3/TRBV12-4
j_call: TRBJ2-1
clone_size: few
cdr3_nt: TGTGCCAGCAGTTTATCCTCCTCATGGGGCTACAATGAGCAGTTCTTC
cdr3_aa: CASSLSSSWGYNEQFF

d_call: TRBD2
v_call: TRBV29-1
j_call: TRBJ2-2
clone_size: .
cdr3_nt: TGCAGCGGAAGACTAGCGGGAGCGGCCGGGGAGCTGTTTTTT
cdr3_aa: CSGRLAGAAGELFF

d_call: TRBD2
v_call: TRBV12-5
j_call: TRBJ2-1
clone_size: .
cdr3_nt: TGTGCTAGTGGTTTGGTTTCCAGCGGGGCTGACAATGAGCAGTTCTTC
cdr3_aa: CASGLVSSGADNEQFF

d_call: TRBD2
v_call: TRBV7-2
j_call: TRBJ2-1
clone_size: .
cdr3_nt: TGTGCCAGCAGCTTAGGGGGCGGGAGTGTCTACAATGAGCAGTTCTTC
cdr3_aa: CASSLGGGSVYNEQFF

d_call: TRBD2
v_call: TRBV20-1
j_call: TRBJ2-7
clone_size: many
cdr3_nt: TGCAGTGCTAGAGGAGCGGGGGCGGCCGAGCAGTACTTC
cdr3_aa: CSARGAGAAEQYF

d_call: TRBD2
v_call: TRBV5-1
j_call: TRBJ2-7
clone_size: many
cdr3_nt: TGCGCCAGCAGGACTAGCGGGGGCCTCTACGAGCAGTACTTC
cdr3_aa: CASRTSGGLYEQYF

d_call: TRBD2
v_call: TRBV28
j_call: TRBJ2-4
clone_size: few
cdr3_nt: TGTGCCAGCAGTTTATCGGCGGGAGCCCAAAACATTCAGTACTTC
cdr3_aa: CASSLSAGAQNIQYF

d_call: .
v_call: TRBV11-2
j_call: TRBJ2-3
clone_size: .
cdr3_nt: TGTGCCAGCAGCCCCCGCCGCGGTCCAGATACGCAGTATTTT
cdr3_aa: CASSPRRGPDTQYF

d_call: .
v_call: TRBV4-3
j_call: TRBJ2-7
clone_size: many
cdr3_nt: TGCGCCAGCAGCCTCGCACAGGGATTCGAGCAGTACTTC
cdr3_aa: CASSLAQGFEQYF

d_call: .
v_call: TRBV29-1
j_call: TRBJ1-1
clone_size: .
cdr3_nt: TGCAGCGCCCCGGGGAGGACTGAAGCTTTCTTT
cdr3_aa: CSAPGRTEAFF

d_call: .
v_call: TRBV7-2
j_call: TRBJ1-2
clone_size: many
cdr3_nt: TGTGCCAGCAGCATCCTCTCAGCTAACTATGGCTACACCTTC
cdr3_aa: CASSILSANYGYTF

d_call: .
v_call: TRBV7-6
j_call: TRBJ2-1
clone_size: few
cdr3_nt: TGTGCCAGCAGCTTAGAGCTGACGGACGAGCAGTTCTTC
cdr3_aa: CASSLELTDEQFF

d_call: TRBD2
v_call: TRBV20-1
j_call: TRBJ2-5
clone_size: .
cdr3_nt: TGCAGTGCTGTAGACGGCGGGAGTTGGGAGACCCAGTACTTC
cdr3_aa: CSAVDGGSWETQYF

d_call: .
v_call: TRBV2
j_call: TRBJ2-2
clone_size: .
cdr3_nt: TGTGCCAGCAGCCGACTAGTCGGGGAGCTGTTTTTT
cdr3_aa: CASSRLVGELFF

d_call: TRBD2
v_call: TRBV12-3/TRBV12-4
j_call: TRBJ2-1
clone_size: few
cdr3_nt: TGTGCCAGCAGTACTAGCGGAGTCTACAATGAGCAGTTCTTC
cdr3_aa: CASSTSGVYNEQFF

d_call: TRBD2
v_call: TRBV6-4
j_call: TRBJ2-1
clone_size: few
cdr3_nt: TGTGCCAGCAGTGAGCTAGCGGGCTCCTACAATGAGCAGTTCTTC
cdr3_aa: CASSELAGSYNEQFF

d_call: .
v_call: TRBV12-3/TRBV12-4
j_call: TRBJ2-6
clone_size: many
cdr3_nt: TGTGCCAGCAAAAGGGCCAACGTCCTGACTTTC
cdr3_aa: CASKRANVLTF

d_call: .
v_call: TRBV29-1
j_call: TRBJ2-7
clone_size: many
cdr3_nt: TGCAGCGTTTCCCCCTGGGGTAGCTCCTACGAGCAGTACTTC
cdr3_aa: CSVSPWGSSYEQYF

d_call: .
v_call: TRBV6-5
j_call: TRBJ2-2
clone_size: .
cdr3_nt: TGTGCCAGCAGTTACGTAGTGGTGGGTCAGGATGGGGAGCTGTTTTTT
cdr3_aa: CASSYVVVGQDGELFF

d_call: TRBD2
v_call: TRBV20-1
j_call: TRBJ2-3
clone_size: .
cdr3_nt: TGCAGTGCTAGATTCCTCCGGGGGGGGTGGGGCACAGATACGCAGTATTTT
cdr3_aa: CSARFLRGGWGTDTQYF

d_call: .
v_call: TRBV12-3/TRBV12-4
j_call: TRBJ2-1
clone_size: few
cdr3_nt: TGTGCCAGCCGCCGGGGGAACCTCAATGAGCAGTTCTTC
cdr3_aa: CASRRGNLNEQFF

d_call: .
v_call: TRBV20-1
j_call: TRBJ2-5
clone_size: few
cdr3_nt: TGCAGTGCTAAACTACTGACAGGCAGATGGGAGACCCAGTACTTC
cdr3_aa: CSAKLLTGRWETQYF

d_call: TRBD2
v_call: TRBV7-6
j_call: TRBJ2-2
clone_size: .
cdr3_nt: TGTGCCGTCCAACTAGCGGGGGAGAACACCGGGGAGCTGTTTTTT
cdr3_aa: CAVQLAGENTGELFF

d_call: .
v_call: TRBV7-9
j_call: TRBJ2-1
clone_size: .
cdr3_nt: TGTGCCAGCAGCCCAGCCCTGAGAGTGTTTGAGCAGTTCTTC
cdr3_aa: CASSPALRVFEQFF

d_call: .
v_call: TRBV15
j_call: TRBJ1-2
clone_size: many
cdr3_nt: TGTGCCACCAGCAGAGAGCTGGGCAGATACTATGGCTACACCTTC
cdr3_aa: CATSRELGRYYGYTF

d_call: TRBD1
v_call: TRBV29-1
j_call: TRBJ2-3
clone_size: few
cdr3_nt: TGCAGCGGGAAGGACAGGGGGATCACAGATACGCAGTATTTT
cdr3_aa: CSGKDRGITDTQYF

d_call: .
v_call: TRBV12-3/TRBV12-4
j_call: TRBJ1-4
clone_size: many
cdr3_nt: TGTGCCAGCAGTTTGGGGTGGCAGGCAGTTGATGAAAAACTGTTTTTT
cdr3_aa: CASSLGWQAVDEKLFF

d_call: .
v_call: TRBV12-3/TRBV12-4
j_call: TRBJ2-1
clone_size: many
cdr3_nt: TGTGCCAGCAGTTTTCCCCACATCGATGAGCAGTTCTTC
cdr3_aa: CASSFPHIDEQFF

d_call: TRBD1
v_call: TRBV18
j_call: TRBJ1-1
clone_size: few
cdr3_nt: TGTGCCAGCTCACCGCGACACAGGGGGAGAGACGTGAACACTGAAGCTTTCTTT
cdr3_aa: CASSPRHRGRDVNTEAFF

d_call: TRBD1
v_call: TRBV20-1
j_call: TRBJ2-3
clone_size: .
cdr3_nt: TGCAGTGCCTCGAAGACAGGGCCAGGGGCAGATACGCAGTATTTT
cdr3_aa: CSASKTGPGADTQYF

d_call: .
v_call: TRBV7-3
j_call: TRBJ2-5
clone_size: many
cdr3_nt: TGTGCCAGCAGCTCCCTAAACGAAGAGACCCAGTACTTC
cdr3_aa: CASSSLNEETQYF

d_call: TRBD2
v_call: TRBV15
j_call: TRBJ2-1
clone_size: .
cdr3_nt: TGTGCCACCAGCAGAGGGTCCAGCGGGAGGCACAATGAGCAGTTCTTC
cdr3_aa: CATSRGSSGRHNEQFF

d_call: .
v_call: TRBV5-1
j_call: TRBJ2-5
clone_size: few
cdr3_nt: TGCGCCAGCAGCCAACGACTGGCGCAGGAGGCCCAGTACTTC
cdr3_aa: CASSQRLAQEAQYF

d_call: TRBD1
v_call: TRBV4-1
j_call: TRBJ2-7
clone_size: many
cdr3_nt: TGCGCCAGCAGCCATTTACCAAGGACAGGGGCCTACGAGCAGTACTTC
cdr3_aa: CASSHLPRTGAYEQYF

d_call: TRBD2
v_call: TRBV7-2
j_call: TRBJ2-5
clone_size: .
cdr3_nt: TGTGCCAGCAGCTCCCTCGGGGGGCAAGAGACCCAGTACTTC
cdr3_aa: CASSSLGGQETQYF

d_call: .
v_call: TRBV29-1
j_call: TRBJ2-7
clone_size: few
cdr3_nt: TGCAGCGTTGTTGAGGGGTTCCCCTACGAGCAGTACTTC
cdr3_aa: CSVVEGFPYEQYF

d_call: .
v_call: TRBV10-3
j_call: TRBJ2-7
clone_size: few
cdr3_nt: TGTGCCATCAGGCCGGGACTTACCTACGAGCAGTACTTC
cdr3_aa: CAIRPGLTYEQYF

d_call: TRBD2
v_call: TRBV12-3/TRBV12-4
j_call: TRBJ2-1
clone_size: .
cdr3_nt: TGTGCCGTCCAAGGACTAGCGTCTGAGCAGTTCTTC
cdr3_aa: CAVQGLASEQFF

d_call: .
v_call: TRBV29-1
j_call: TRBJ2-1
clone_size: many
cdr3_nt: TGCAGCGTTGAAGGAGCCCGTTCTCCTAGGGTCTCCTACAATGAGCAGTTCTTC
cdr3_aa: CSVEGARSPRVSYNEQFF